This TCR beta chain was recorded in a study of CD4 T cells in relation to SARS-CoV-2 and coronaviruses. The wider study: PBMCs were cultured with antigen for roughly nine days before TCR beta sequencing.

The table came from immunoSEQ multiplex PCR; TCRdb's copy has only in-frame clones and leaves some out. The sample records around 11,000 clones, about 81% being singletons. Germline V gene lookup returns CDR1 MNHNY and CDR2 SVGAGI (reference sequence). J gave up 4 bases and V 5 bases, and 3 bases lay outside the gene matches. The CDR3 is made up of 15 amino acids. With respect to this clone: Its antigen is currently unknown.

CD4+ T cells from unexposed donors were obtained before the COVID-19 pandemic (2011-2018). CD4+ T cells were isolated from the cells after nine to eleven days of culture. J is TRBJ1-6 and V is TRBV6-6, with 9 bases matching TRBD1. The sequence was obtained from a human donor in good health. Input material: CD4+ T cells from PBMCs, cultured in vitro. The CDR3 region is CASSRGQGYNSPLHF. CDR3 sequence (DNA): TGTGCCAGCAGTCGGGGACAGGGATATAATTCACCCCTCCACTTT.